The subject of this entry is one T cell receptor beta chain. What it binds is not known. Germline V CDR1 and CDR2: DFQATT, SNEGSKA (reference sequence). This CDR3 is 17 amino acids long. V was pared by 1 base and J by 5 bases, with 11 bases of the junction left unmatched. RNA transcripts yielded amplified TCR beta CDR3 regions. The primer set for the first-round RT-PCR of the TCR CDR3 was HTBI. A single record per CDR3 protein comes from TCRdb applying MiXCR to the multiplex PCR reads. The sample shows under 250,000 distinct CDR3 sequences, 17% of them seen only once. This sample stems from a study of T cells in Graves' hyperthyroidism and ophthalmopathy. Study details: At initial diagnosis, before any treatment had begun, peripheral blood was obtained.

General study findings and limits: Patients with ophthalmopathy were separated from those with stable hyperthyroidism by a 13 V-J model. Prediction of ophthalmopathy progression came a median around 6.5 months pre-onset.

10 ml of fresh peripheral blood supplied the PBMCs. The V and J genes are TRBV20-1 and TRBJ2-3; 11 bases map to TRBD2. Sequencing was carried out using blood. The origin of this receptor is a woman in her fifties or sixties with Graves' hyperthyroidism. CDR3: CSARASSGRHSGDTQYF. CDR3 sequence (DNA): TGCAGTGCTAGAGCCTCTAGCGGGAGGCACTCGGGAGATACGCAGTATTTT.